This TCR beta chain is drawn from a study of blood T cells in healthy people across ages. Study-wide results and caveats: The unsorted PBMCs prevented any conclusive comparison of naive versus antigen-experienced cells.

Germline CDR1 is SGHRS and CDR2 is YFSETQ. V was pared by 3 bases and J by 0 bases, with 13 bases between. The CDR3 runs to 15 residues. Next came a second PCR, run for roughly 6 to 11 cycles, which used a sample-barcoded 5' primer along with a J-beta primer mix. Each of the cDNA molecules was tagged by a template-switch adaptor with 12 random nucleotides. TCRdb reprocessed the 5' RACE reads with MiXCR, giving one entry per CDR3 protein. The sample lists about 1.6 million distinct CDR3 sequences; 30% to 40% were seen once. The sample, 7.5 to 10 milliliters of peripheral blood, was drawn from each donor. Points on this clonotype: Its antigen is unknown.

The chain couples TRBV5-1 to TRBJ2-7; D may correspond to TRBD1 or TRBD2 (5 bases each). This TCR was recovered from a woman in her 30s in good health. The sample consisted of blood. CDR3 in amino acids: CASSWDGKSSYEQYF. The CDR3 DNA follows: TGCGCCAGCAGCTGGGACGGCAAAAGCTCCTACGAGCAGTACTTC. The whole variable domain, filled in from reference TRBV5-1 and TRBJ2-7, reads KAGVTQTPRYLIKTRGQQVTLSCSPISGHRSVSWYQQTPGQGLQFLFEYFSETQRNKGNFPGRFSGRQFSNSRSEMNVSTLELGDSALYLCASSWDGKSSYEQYFGPGTRLTVT.